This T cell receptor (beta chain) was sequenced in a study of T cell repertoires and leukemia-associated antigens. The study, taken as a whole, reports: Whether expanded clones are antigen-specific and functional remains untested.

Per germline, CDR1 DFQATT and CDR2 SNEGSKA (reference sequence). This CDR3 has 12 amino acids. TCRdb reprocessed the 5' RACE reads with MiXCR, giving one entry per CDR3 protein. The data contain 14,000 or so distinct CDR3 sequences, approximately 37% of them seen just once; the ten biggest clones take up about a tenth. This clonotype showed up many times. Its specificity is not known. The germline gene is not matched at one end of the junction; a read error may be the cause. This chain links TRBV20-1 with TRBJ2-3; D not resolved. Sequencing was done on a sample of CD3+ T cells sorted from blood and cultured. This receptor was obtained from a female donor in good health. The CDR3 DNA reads TGCAGTGTTAGAGAGGCCACAGATACGCAGTATTTT. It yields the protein CSVREATDTQYF.